Shown below are 21 T cell receptor beta chains from a single sample sequenced in a study of blood T cell repertoires in COVID-19. The data were produced by immunoSEQ multiplex PCR, yet TCRdb's version contains in-frame clones alone and is incomplete. The sample holds more than 250,000 clones, 70% to 90% seen once. The sample was PBMCs or T cells enriched from blood (not recorded which). All receptors come from a young woman who had recovered from COVID-19.

This clone was seen just once. V gene TRBV5-1 combines with J gene TRBJ2-7; maybe TRBD2 (5 bases). Germline CDR1 and CDR2: SGHRS and YFSETQ. The length of the CDR3 is 16 residues. With 0 bases removed from V and 2 bases from J, the gap between germline ends came to 15 bases. This chain's CDR3 is CASSLGRLRGTYEQYF. CDR3 nucleotides: TGCGCCAGCAGCTTGGGCCGACTCCGAGGGACCTACGAGCAGTACTTC. Filled out from reference TRBV5-1 and TRBJ2-7, the complete variable domain reads KAGVTQTPRYLIKTRGQQVTLSCSPISGHRSVSWYQQTPGQGLQFLFEYFSETQRNKGNFPGRFSGRQFSNSRSEMNVSTLELGDSALYLCASSLGRLRGTYEQYFGPGTRLTVT.

The chain links TRBV3-1 (or the pseudogene TRBV3-2) to TRBJ1-5; D unresolved. The CDR3 is 15 amino acids. The V gene's germline CDR1 is LGHDT and CDR2 YNNKEL (reference sequence). V lost 0 bases, J lost 1 base, and 7 bases lay in between. In DNA, the CDR3 is TGTGCCAGCAGCCAAGACTTCGTGAGCAATCAGCCCCAGCATTTT. Translating gives CASSQDFVSNQPQHF.

This clone was seen once. The V gene is TRBV4-2, the J gene TRBJ2-7, with D possibly matching TRBD1 (6 bases). Trimming took off 3 bases at V and 2 bases at J, with 17 bases between the two ends. CDR3 length: 16 residues. Looked up from germline, CDR1 is LGHNA and CDR2 is YNFKEQ. The chain's CDR3 is CASSHETGASPYEQYF. The CDR3 DNA reads as TGTGCCAGCAGCCACGAGACAGGCGCTTCTCCCTACGAGCAGTACTTC.

This clone has just one count. The V call is TRBV2, the J call TRBJ1-6; D is uncertain. CDR1 and CDR2 from the germline V gene are SNHLY and FYNNEI. V was shortened by 3 bases and J by 4 bases, with 13 bases between the two germline ends. CDR3 length: 16 amino acids. CDR3 sequence: CASSDGQVRYNSPLHF. The DNA of the CDR3 is TGTGCCAGCAGTGATGGTCAGGTTCGGTATAATTCACCCCTCCACTTT.

The chain is built from TRBV3-1 (or the pseudogene TRBV3-2) and TRBJ1-6; possible D gene TRBD1, 6 bases. CDR1 is LGHDT and CDR2 is YNNKEL in the germline V gene (reference sequence). The germline V and J ends were trimmed by 7 bases and 9 bases, with 16 bases remaining between them. The CDR3 is 14 amino acids. The CDR3 is CASTQTGTSSPLHF. DNA for the CDR3: TGTGCCAGCACGCAAACCGGGACATCTTCACCCCTCCACTTT.

The rearrangement joins TRBV12-3 or TRBV12-4 to TRBJ1-2; no reliable D call. CDR3 length: 13 amino acids. With 1 base removed from V and 4 bases from J, the gap between germline ends came to 7 bases. The CDR3 protein is CASSLDRVYGYTF. CDR3 coding DNA: TGTGCCAGCAGTTTAGATCGGGTCTATGGCTACACCTTC.

This clone was detected a few times. The chain combines TRBV3-1 (or the pseudogene TRBV3-2) with TRBJ1-1; the D gene is possibly TRBD1 (6 bases). This CDR3 region has 16 residues. Trimming left V 0 bases short and J 4 bases short, with 15 bases between. From germline, CDR1 is LGHDT and CDR2 YNNKEL (reference sequence). The CDR3 spells CASSQDPAGVGTEAFF. The DNA for the CDR3 is TGTGCCAGCAGCCAAGATCCGGCAGGGGTGGGCACTGAAGCTTTCTTT.

The V call is TRBV7-3, the J call TRBJ1-1; 8 bases match TRBD1. Germline CDR1 is SGHTA and CDR2 is FQGTGA. The V segment lost 5 bases and the J segment 6 bases; nucleotides outside the gene matches: 5. The CDR3 covers 13 residues. CDR3 coding DNA: TGTGCCAGCAGCCCATCAGGGGGCCCTGAAGCTTTCTTT. Protein product: CASSPSGGPEAFF.

In nucleotides, the CDR3 is TGTGCCAGTAGTATGACAGGGAACACTGAAGCTTTCTTT. It translates to CASSMTGNTEAFF. The rearrangement joins TRBV19 to TRBJ1-1, with D tentatively TRBD1 (6 bases). CDR1 is LNHDA and CDR2 is SQIVND in the germline V gene (reference sequence). The CDR3 totals 13 residues. The V end was cut by 3 bases, the J end by 1 base, with 6 bases between.

The chain carries TRBV27 and TRBJ2-2; 8 bases match TRBD1. Germline CDR1 is MNHEY and CDR2 is SMNVEV (reference sequence). The CDR3 contains 15 residues. V lost 6 bases to trimming and J lost 5 bases; unmatched junction nucleotides: 8. The CDR3, as DNA: TGTGCCAGCAGCCTCTTCGACAGGGGTACCGGGGAGCTGTTTTTT. Translation gives CASSLFDRGTGELFF.

The chain combines TRBV6-2 or TRBV6-3 with TRBJ1-1; 11 positions match TRBD1. The CDR3 has 17 residues. Germline CDR1 reads MNHEY; CDR2 reads SVGEGT. The J segment lost 4 bases and the V segment lost 6 bases, leaving 13 bases of the junction unmatched. The CDR3 DNA reads TGTGCCAGCAGGTACCCGATGGGACAGGGGGAGAGCACTGAAGCTTTCTTT. Translating it yields CASRYPMGQGESTEAFF.

J is TRBJ1-3 and V is TRBV13; the D gene is possibly TRBD1 (6 bases). V lost 3 bases, J lost 7 bases, and 7 bases lay in between. Per the germline V gene, CDR1 is PRHDT and CDR2 is FYEKMQ (reference sequence). There are 12 residues in the CDR3. Here the CDR3 reads CASSLRGNTIYF. The CDR3 coding sequence is TGTGCCAGCAGCTTGAGGGGGAACACCATATATTTT.

This clone was observed a few times. The V call is TRBV18, the J call TRBJ2-7; the match to TRBD2 covers 10 bases. This CDR3 is 15 amino acids long. The germline V gene encodes CDR1 KGHSH and CDR2 LQKENI. After removal of 4 bases from V and 6 bases from J, the junction contained 9 bases not matched to a gene. The CDR3 DNA is TGTGCCAGCTCACAACTTCCCGGGACTAGCGTCGAGCAGTACTTC. Its translation: CASSQLPGTSVEQYF.

The rearrangement joins TRBV27 to TRBJ2-7; 7 bases fit TRBD1. Per germline, CDR1 MNHEY and CDR2 SMNVEV (reference sequence). Germline trimming cut 1 base from V and 5 bases from J; bases unmatched to any gene: 8. The CDR3 sequence is 15 residues long. The CDR3 coding sequence is TGTGCCAGCAGTTTATTGGCCAGGGGGTCCCACGAGCAGTACTTC. Its translation: CASSLLARGSHEQYF.

J is TRBJ2-1 and V is TRBV4-2; D may be TRBD2 (5 bases). The V end lost 0 bases, the J end lost 10 bases, and 10 bases lay between the germline ends. CDR3 length: 13 amino acids. Germline V CDR1 and CDR2: LGHNA, YNFKEQ. CDR3: CASSQDNRGEQFF. For the CDR3, the DNA is TGTGCCAGCAGCCAAGATAACCGGGGAGAGCAGTTCTTC.

This CDR3 reads CASSPHSGEQFF. CDR3 coding DNA: TGTGCCAGCAGCCCCCACAGCGGGGAGCAGTTCTTC. The chain joins TRBV9 to TRBJ2-1, with D perhaps matching TRBD2 (6 bases). The CDR3 has 12 amino acids. From germline, CDR1 is SGDLS and CDR2 YYNGEE. Trimming cost V 4 bases and J 10 bases, with 12 bases left between them. Using reference TRBV9 and TRBJ2-1 for the parts outside the CDR3, the full variable domain is DSGVTQTPKHLITATGQRVTLRCSPRSGDLSVYWYQQSLDQGLQFLIQYYNGEERAKGNILERFSAQQFPDLHSELNLSSLELGDSALYFCASSPHSGEQFFGPGTRLTVL.

The genes are TRBV19 and TRBJ2-7, with a possible D match to TRBD1 (6 bases). This CDR3 is built from 14 residues. Trimming took 4 bases from V and 0 from J, leaving 10 bases between them. The germline gives CDR1 LNHDA, CDR2 SQIVND (reference sequence). DNA for the CDR3: TGTGCCAGTAGTACCACAGGGAGCTCCTACGAGCAGTACTTC. Its translation is CASSTTGSSYEQYF.

CDR3 region: CASSFGGPPDEQYF. For the CDR3, the DNA is TGCGCCAGCAGCTTCGGGGGGCCTCCCGACGAGCAGTACTTC. The chain couples TRBV5-1 to TRBJ2-7; D possibly corresponds to TRBD2 (7 bases). The V end was cut by 2 bases, the J end by 5 bases, with 14 bases between. Per germline, CDR1 SGHRS and CDR2 YFSETQ. The CDR3 is 14 residues long. The complete variable domain, with remaining parts taken from reference TRBV5-1 and TRBJ2-7, reads KAGVTQTPRYLIKTRGQQVTLSCSPISGHRSVSWYQQTPGQGLQFLFEYFSETQRNKGNFPGRFSGRQFSNSRSEMNVSTLELGDSALYLCASSFGGPPDEQYFGPGTRLTVT.

The V call is TRBV6-5, the J call TRBJ1-1; TRBD1 might be the D (6 bases). The V end was cut by 10 bases, the J end by 5 bases, with 14 bases between. Germline CDR1 and CDR2: MNHEY and SVGAGI. The CDR3 is 12 residues long. CDR3 in amino acids: CATEGVRTEAFF. DNA of the CDR3: TGTGCCACCGAGGGGGTACGAACTGAAGCTTTCTTT.

The V call is TRBV6-4, the J call TRBJ2-3; 13 bases fit TRBD2. Germline V CDR1 and CDR2: MRHNA, SNTAGT. This CDR3 comprises 16 residues. V shed 4 bases, J shed 3 bases, and the junction held 4 bases outside the gene matches. The CDR3 region has the DNA TGTGCCAGCAGTGGACTAGCGGGGGGCTCGACAGATACGCAGTATTTT. Protein sequence: CASSGLAGGSTDTQYF.

This clone was counted between two and nine times. The chain recombines TRBV28 with TRBJ1-2; D remains unclear. The V gene's germline CDR1 is MDHEN and CDR2 SYDVKM. The CDR3 spans 14 residues. With 3 bases removed from V and 3 bases from J, the gap between germline ends came to 11 bases. Written as DNA, the CDR3 is TGTGCCAGCAGTTTTAACGCAGGCCACTATGGCTACACCTTC. Translated, it gives CASSFNAGHYGYTF.